The rows below give T cell receptor beta chains drawn from one sample of a study of control samples from healthy donors and cancer patients. Sequencing used immunoSEQ multiplex PCR; TCRdb keeps in-frame clones, though not all of them. The sample includes some 150,000 clones, 90% to 95% seen only once; the top ten take 13% to 15%. Material for sequencing was PBMCs. Every receptor here comes from a man in his sixties with colorectal cancer. Each CDR3 is given with its conserved first and last residue. The order of the fields is J gene, clone size, V gene, D gene, CDR3 protein, CDR3 DNA. The D gene is left open where the match is weak. Expanded clones are given a class, and other clones once, few, many or no size at all.

TRBJ1-1,once,TRBV4-1,-,CASHQWGQGNTEAFF,TGCGCCAGCCACCAATGGGGGCAGGGTAACACTGAAGCTTTCTTT
TRBJ1-5,-,TRBV30,TRBD1,CAWSRGQGIGSNQPQHF,TGTGCCTGGAGTAGAGGACAGGGAATCGGGAGCAATCAGCCCCAGCATTTT
TRBJ1-5,-,TRBV5-6,-,CASSSGLSSNQPQHF,TGTGCCAGCAGCTCTGGACTGTCTAGCAATCAGCCCCAGCATTTT
TRBJ1-4,-,TRBV15,-,CATSRDVEFGEKLFF,TGTGCCACCAGCAGAGATGTGGAATTCGGAGAAAAACTGTTTTTT
TRBJ2-7,-,TRBV5-1,-,CASSLGGGEYEQYF,TGCGCCAGCAGCTTGGGCGGTGGGGAGTACGAGCAGTACTTC
TRBJ2-5,-,TRBV10-3,-,CAIRGTDEETQYF,TGTGCCATCAGGGGAACAGATGAAGAGACCCAGTACTTC
TRBJ2-5,-,TRBV30,-,CAWRGLGETQYF,TGTGCCTGGAGAGGCCTGGGGGAGACCCAGTACTTC
TRBJ1-4,-,TRBV29-1,TRBD1,CSVGEGGREKLFF,TGCAGCGTTGGGGAAGGGGGCAGAGAAAAACTGTTTTTT
TRBJ1-1,-,TRBV27,-,CASSTYRAVAAFF,TGTGCCAGCAGTACTTACAGGGCTGTCGCAGCTTTCTTT
TRBJ1-6,-,TRBV5-1,-,CASSLAGRGRNSPLHF,TGCGCCAGCAGCTTGGCCGGCCGGGGAAGGAATTCACCCCTCCACTTT
TRBJ2-3,-,TRBV7-2,TRBD2,CASSLNGLAPLTDTQYF,TGTGCCAGCAGCTTAAACGGACTAGCGCCTCTCACAGATACGCAGTATTTT
TRBJ1-5,-,TRBV5-1,-,CASSLGDTSNQPQHF,TGCGCCAGCAGCTTGGGGGACACTAGCAATCAGCCCCAGCATTTT
TRBJ2-1,-,TRBV7-9,TRBD2,CASSLQSGGAHEQFF,TGTGCCAGCAGCTTACAGAGCGGGGGGGCCCATGAGCAGTTCTTC
TRBJ1-6,-,TRBV18,-,CASSPQRNYNSPLHF,TGTGCCAGCTCACCACAGAGAAACTATAATTCACCCCTCCACTTT
TRBJ2-2,-,TRBV5-5,-,CASSAQGRNTGELFF,TGTGCCAGCAGCGCGCAGGGGAGGAACACCGGGGAGCTGTTTTTT
TRBJ2-2,-,TRBV5-1,-,CASSVRDNTGELFF,TGCGCCAGCAGCGTCCGGGATAACACCGGGGAGCTGTTTTTT
TRBJ2-3,-,TRBV10-3,TRBD2,CAISDERGGEGTQYF,TGTGCCATCAGTGACGAGCGGGGGGGCGAAGGTACGCAGTATTTT
TRBJ2-1,-,TRBV30,-,CAWSLGPANEQFF,TGTGCCTGGAGTCTAGGGCCTGCGAATGAGCAGTTCTTC
TRBJ2-5,-,TRBV4-1,TRBD2,CASSPLAGGPQTQYF,TGCGCCAGCAGCCCTCTAGCGGGGGGGCCGCAGACCCAGTACTTC